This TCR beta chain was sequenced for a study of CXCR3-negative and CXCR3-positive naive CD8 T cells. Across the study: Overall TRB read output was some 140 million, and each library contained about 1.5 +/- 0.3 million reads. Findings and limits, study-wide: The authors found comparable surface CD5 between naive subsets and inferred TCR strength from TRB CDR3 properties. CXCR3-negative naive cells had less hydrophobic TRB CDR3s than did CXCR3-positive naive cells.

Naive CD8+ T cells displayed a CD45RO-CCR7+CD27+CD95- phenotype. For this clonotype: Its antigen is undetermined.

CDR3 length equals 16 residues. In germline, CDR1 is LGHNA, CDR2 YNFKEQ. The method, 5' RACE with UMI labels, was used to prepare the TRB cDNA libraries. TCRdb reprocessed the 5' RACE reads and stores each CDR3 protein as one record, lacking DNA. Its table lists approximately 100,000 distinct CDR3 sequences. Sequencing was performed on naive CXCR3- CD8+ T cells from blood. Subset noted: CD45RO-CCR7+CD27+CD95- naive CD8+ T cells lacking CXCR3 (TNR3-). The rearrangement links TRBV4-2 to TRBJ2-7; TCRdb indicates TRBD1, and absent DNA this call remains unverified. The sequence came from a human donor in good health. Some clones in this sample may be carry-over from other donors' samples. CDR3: CASSQDTGPTAYEQYF.